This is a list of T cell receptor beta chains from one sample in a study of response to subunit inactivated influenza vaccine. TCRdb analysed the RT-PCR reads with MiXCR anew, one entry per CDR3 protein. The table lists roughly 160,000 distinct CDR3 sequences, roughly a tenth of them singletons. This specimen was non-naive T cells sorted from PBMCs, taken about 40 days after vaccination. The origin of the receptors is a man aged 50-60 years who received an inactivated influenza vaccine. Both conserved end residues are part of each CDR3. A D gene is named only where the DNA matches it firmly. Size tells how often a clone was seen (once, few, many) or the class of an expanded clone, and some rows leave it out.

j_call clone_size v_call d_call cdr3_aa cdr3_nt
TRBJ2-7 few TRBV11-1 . CASSPSSGFYHEQYF TGTGCCAGCAGCCCGAGTTCCGGGTTCTACCACGAGCAGTACTTC
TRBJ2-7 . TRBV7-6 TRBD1 CASSNTGVEQYF TGTGCCAGCAGCAACACAGGGGTGGAGCAGTACTTC
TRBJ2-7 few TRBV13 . CASSLGGRAGYEQYF TGTGCCAGCAGCTTAGGAGGCAGGGCAGGGTACGAGCAGTACTTC
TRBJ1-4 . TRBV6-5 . CASSYRGSGEKLFF TGTGCCAGCAGTTACAGGGGCAGCGGTGAAAAACTGTTTTTT
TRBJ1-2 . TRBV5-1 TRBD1 CASSPGQGALESYGYTF TGCGCCAGCAGTCCTGGACAGGGGGCGTTGGAAAGCTATGGCTACACCTTC
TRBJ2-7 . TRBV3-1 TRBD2 CASSQGTSGNSYEQYF TGTGCCAGCAGCCAAGGGACTAGCGGGAACTCCTACGAGCAGTACTTC
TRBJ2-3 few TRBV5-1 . CASSKITGTTDTQYF TGCGCCAGCAGCAAGATTACAGGGACAACAGATACGCAGTATTTT
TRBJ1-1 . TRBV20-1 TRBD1 CSADRGNTEAFF TGCAGTGCCGACAGGGGGAACACTGAAGCTTTCTTT
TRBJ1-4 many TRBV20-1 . CSAPQAGEKLFF TGCAGTGCACCACAAGCGGGTGAAAAACTGTTTTTT
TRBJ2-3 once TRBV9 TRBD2 CASSAGLEFVVTQYF TGTGCCAGCAGCGCGGGACTAGAGTTTGTGGTTACGCAGTATTTT
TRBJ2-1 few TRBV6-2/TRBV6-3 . CASSTGPGYNEQFF TGTGCCAGCAGCACAGGACCGGGCTACAATGAGCAGTTCTTC
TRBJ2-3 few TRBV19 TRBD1 CASRPDRASDTQYF TGTGCCAGTAGACCGGACAGGGCGTCAGATACGCAGTATTTT
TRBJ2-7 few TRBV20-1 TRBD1 CSARETGGIEQYF TGCAGTGCTAGAGAAACAGGGGGGATCGAGCAGTACTTC
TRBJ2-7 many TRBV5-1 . CASSRVGRSYEQYF TGCGCCAGCAGCCGGGTGGGCCGCTCCTACGAGCAGTACTTC
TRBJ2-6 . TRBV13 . CASSLGGSITRSANVLTF TGTGCCAGCAGCTTAGGCGGGTCCATAACCAGGTCGGCCAACGTCCTGACTTTC
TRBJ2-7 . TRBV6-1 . CASSPQGRGYEQYF TGTGCCAGCAGTCCACAGGGAAGGGGCTACGAGCAGTACTTC
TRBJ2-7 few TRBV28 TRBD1 CASSSPGTGNPYEQYF TGTGCCAGCAGTTCCCCCGGGACAGGAAACCCCTACGAGCAGTACTTC
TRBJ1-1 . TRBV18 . CASSPRIDKGWGAFF TGTGCCAGCTCACCAAGGATCGACAAGGGATGGGGAGCTTTCTTT
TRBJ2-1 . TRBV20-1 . CSATERRAASQFF TGCAGTGCTACCGAAAGGAGGGCAGCCTCGCAGTTCTTC
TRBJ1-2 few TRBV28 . CASSYARGDYGYTF TGTGCCAGCAGTTATGCGAGAGGAGACTATGGCTACACCTTC
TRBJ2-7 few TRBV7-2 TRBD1 CASTLDRPSYEQYF TGTGCCAGCACCTTGGACAGGCCCTCCTACGAGCAGTACTTC
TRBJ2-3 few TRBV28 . CASSSFFMSSTDTQYF TGTGCCAGCAGTTCCTTTTTTATGTCCAGCACAGATACGCAGTATTTT
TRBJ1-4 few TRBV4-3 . CASSPSGGATNEKLFF TGCGCCAGCAGCCCCTCAGGAGGTGCAACTAATGAAAAACTGTTTTTT
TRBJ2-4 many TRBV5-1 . CASSLNRRDIQYF TGCGCCAGCAGCTTGAACCGGAGGGACATTCAGTACTTC